This TCR beta chain was sequenced in a study of cytomegalovirus exposure and HLA in healthy donors. Study summary: Around 77 million unique TCRs from HLA-typed donors made up an early data release. Regarding the study as a whole: Upon later analysis, TCR association rates were observed to vary by HLA locus, being highest for DRB1 and lowest for HLA-C. Among TCR beta chains, those listed as cytomegalovirus-associated numbered about 150.

Germline V gene data show CDR1 as MNHNY and CDR2 as SVGAGI (reference sequence). Deletions cut 4 bases from V and 4 bases from J, with 7 bases between. The CDR3 contains 12 residues. Details on this clone: Its specificity is unknown.

The PCR ran on 60 Vbeta and 13 Jbeta primers. Some clones are missing from TCRdb's copy, which holds only in-frame ones; the method was immunoSEQ multiplex PCR. The sample consists of nearly 200,000 clones, roughly three quarters of them appearing once. The chain carries TRBV6-6 and TRBJ1-1; D is unclear. Sequenced material: PBMCs. This TCR derives from a male donor in good health and CMV-seropositive. The CDR3 loop reads CASSSPSTEAFF. The CDR3, as DNA: TGTGCCAGCAGTTCTCCCTCCACTGAAGCTTTCTTT.